The rows below give T cell receptor beta chains drawn from one sample of a study of cytomegalovirus exposure and HLA in healthy donors. Clones were sequenced by immunoSEQ multiplex PCR, and TCRdb holds only the in-frame ones, with some missing. The profile shows roughly 100,000 clones, about 81% of them singletons. Sequenced input: PBMCs. Every receptor here comes from a man aged 25 to 40 in good health and CMV-seronegative. The CDR3 runs from the conserved cysteine through the conserved F or W. The order of the fields is J gene, V gene, D gene, CDR3 length, clone size, CDR3 protein, CDR3 DNA. A D gene is named only where the DNA matches it firmly. Expanded clones get a size class; other rows say once, few or many, or leave the size out.

J: TRBJ1-1
V: TRBV5-1
D: NA
length: 15
size: NA
CDR3: CASSGEQGLNTEAFF
DNA: TGCGCCAGCAGCGGTGAACAGGGACTGAACACTGAAGCTTTCTTT

J: TRBJ2-2
V: TRBV5-1
D: NA
length: 13
size: NA
CDR3: CASLGADTGELFF
DNA: TGCGCCAGCCTCGGAGCCGACACCGGGGAGCTGTTTTTT

J: TRBJ2-3
V: TRBV4-3
D: NA
length: 13
size: NA
CDR3: CASSQEGTDTQYF
DNA: TGCGCCAGCAGCCAGGAGGGCACAGATACGCAGTATTTT

J: TRBJ2-7
V: TRBV6-5
D: NA
length: 13
size: NA
CDR3: CASGEGGAGEQYF
DNA: TGTGCCAGCGGAGAGGGGGGGGCCGGCGAGCAGTACTTC

J: TRBJ2-3
V: TRBV6-5
D: NA
length: 13
size: NA
CDR3: CASRGGVADTQYF
DNA: TGTGCCAGCAGAGGGGGTGTTGCAGATACGCAGTATTTT

J: TRBJ2-1
V: TRBV7-6
D: NA
length: 16
size: NA
CDR3: CASSAERAGSYNEQFF
DNA: TGTGCCAGCAGCGCCGAGCGGGCCGGCTCCTACAATGAGCAGTTCTTC

J: TRBJ1-1
V: TRBV4-1
D: TRBD1
length: 13
size: once
CDR3: CASSQDLQGAAFF
DNA: TGCGCCAGCAGCCAAGATCTTCAGGGGGCAGCTTTCTTT

J: TRBJ2-1
V: TRBV19
D: TRBD2
length: 20
size: NA
CDR3: CASSPLPGLAGLSSYNEQFF
DNA: TGTGCCAGTAGTCCTTTACCGGGACTAGCGGGACTGAGCTCCTACAATGAGCAGTTCTTC

J: TRBJ2-2
V: TRBV5-1
D: TRBD2
length: 15
size: few
CDR3: CASSSGIAGAGELFF
DNA: TGCGCCAGCAGTTCCGGGATAGCGGGAGCCGGGGAGCTGTTTTTT

J: TRBJ2-3
V: TRBV9
D: TRBD2
length: 18
size: NA
CDR3: CASSPTSGRASYADTQYF
DNA: TGTGCCAGCAGCCCGACTAGCGGGAGGGCCTCGTATGCAGATACGCAGTATTTT

J: TRBJ2-7
V: TRBV18
D: NA
length: 13
size: NA
CDR3: CASSPQASYEQYF
DNA: TGTGCCAGCTCACCACAAGCGTCTTACGAGCAGTACTTC

J: TRBJ2-3
V: TRBV5-1
D: TRBD1
length: 18
size: NA
CDR3: CASSWMWSPGQGTDTQYF
DNA: TGCGCCAGCAGCTGGATGTGGAGTCCGGGACAGGGAACAGATACGCAGTATTTT

J: TRBJ2-7
V: TRBV4-2
D: NA
length: 13
size: NA
CDR3: CASSQDHTTRQYF
DNA: TGTGCCAGCAGCCAAGATCACACTACGAGGCAGTACTTC

J: TRBJ2-1
V: TRBV30
D: TRBD1
length: 16
size: once
CDR3: CAWSRDRGASYNEQFF
DNA: TGTGCCTGGAGCAGGGACAGGGGTGCCTCCTACAATGAGCAGTTCTTC

J: TRBJ2-3
V: TRBV7-2
D: NA
length: 16
size: NA
CDR3: CASSREMGGAPGTQYF
DNA: TGTGCCAGCAGCCGGGAAATGGGCGGGGCTCCGGGTACGCAGTATTTT

J: TRBJ1-2
V: TRBV29-1
D: NA
length: 11
size: NA
CDR3: CSVHHAGGYTF
DNA: TGCAGCGTACACCACGCTGGCGGCTACACCTTC

J: TRBJ2-1
V: TRBV9
D: TRBD2
length: 16
size: NA
CDR3: CASSPWGGLAGIEQFF
DNA: TGTGCCAGCAGCCCATGGGGGGGACTAGCGGGAATTGAGCAGTTCTTC

J: TRBJ2-1
V: TRBV28
D: NA
length: 15
size: NA
CDR3: CASSSAGSSYNEQFF
DNA: TGTGCCAGTTCAAGTGCGGGATCCTCCTACAATGAGCAGTTCTTC

J: TRBJ1-2
V: TRBV19
D: TRBD1
length: 14
size: NA
CDR3: CASSPDRVDYGYTF
DNA: TGTGCCAGTAGCCCGGACAGGGTGGACTATGGCTACACCTTC

J: TRBJ1-1
V: TRBV30
D: NA
length: 19
size: NA
CDR3: CAWSPIARSQTRLNTEAFF
DNA: TGTGCCTGGAGTCCGATCGCCCGCAGTCAAACACGTCTGAACACTGAAGCTTTCTTT

J: TRBJ2-3
V: TRBV5-1
D: TRBD2
length: 17
size: NA
CDR3: CASSLGTSGVSTDTQYF
DNA: TGCGCCAGCAGCTTGGGGACTAGCGGGGTGAGCACAGATACGCAGTATTTT

J: TRBJ2-2
V: TRBV27
D: TRBD2
length: 15
size: NA
CDR3: CASRKAGESRRELFF
DNA: TGTGCCAGCAGAAAAGCGGGAGAAAGCCGGCGGGAGCTGTTTTTT

J: TRBJ1-4
V: TRBV19
D: TRBD1
length: 14
size: NA
CDR3: CATQGGATNEKLFF
DNA: TGTGCCACCCAGGGGGGAGCAACTAATGAAAAACTGTTTTTT

J: TRBJ1-2
V: TRBV7-2
D: TRBD1
length: 15
size: NA
CDR3: CASSLGGTVPYGYTF
DNA: TGTGCCAGCAGCTTAGGAGGGACAGTGCCCTATGGCTACACCTTC

J: TRBJ2-2
V: TRBV27
D: TRBD2
length: 16
size: NA
CDR3: CASSPHGSGSAGELFF
DNA: TGTGCCAGCAGTCCCCATGGTAGCGGGTCTGCCGGGGAGCTGTTTTTT

J: TRBJ2-7
V: TRBV29-1
D: NA
length: 13
size: NA
CDR3: CSVVMSGSYEQYF
DNA: TGCAGCGTTGTTATGTCGGGCTCCTACGAGCAGTACTTC

J: TRBJ2-3
V: TRBV4-3
D: TRBD1
length: 16
size: few
CDR3: CASSQEGQEQPDTQYF
DNA: TGCGCCAGCAGCCAGGAAGGACAGGAACAACCAGATACGCAGTATTTT

J: TRBJ1-1
V: TRBV28
D: TRBD1
length: 17
size: NA
CDR3: CASSCVLCEGAHTEAFF
DNA: TGTGCCAGCAGTTGTGTCCTTTGTGAGGGGGCGCACACTGAAGCTTTCTTT

J: TRBJ1-4
V: TRBV7-8
D: TRBD1
length: 15
size: NA
CDR3: CASSTRTGRNEKLFF
DNA: TGTGCCAGCAGCACAAGGACAGGGAGAAATGAAAAACTGTTTTTT

J: TRBJ1-1
V: TRBV7-2
D: TRBD1
length: 16
size: NA
CDR3: CASSPAGTGRVSEAFF
DNA: TGTGCCAGCAGCCCAGCCGGGACAGGGAGGGTCAGTGAAGCTTTCTTT

J: TRBJ2-3
V: TRBV25-1
D: NA
length: 15
size: NA
CDR3: CASSEMAGLADTQYF
DNA: TGTGCCAGCAGTGAAATGGCAGGATTGGCAGATACGCAGTATTTT

J: TRBJ2-7
V: TRBV5-5
D: NA
length: 14
size: NA
CDR3: CASSFKAGYNEQYF
DNA: TGTGCCAGCAGTTTCAAGGCAGGGTACAACGAGCAGTACTTC

J: TRBJ2-7
V: TRBV7-2
D: TRBD1
length: 15
size: NA
CDR3: CASSRTGTGGPEQYF
DNA: TGTGCCAGCAGCCGAACCGGGACAGGGGGGCCCGAGCAGTACTTC

J: TRBJ1-1
V: TRBV2
D: NA
length: 12
size: NA
CDR3: CASSAPVGGAFF
DNA: TGTGCCAGCAGCGCACCCGTCGGGGGAGCTTTCTTT

J: TRBJ2-2
V: TRBV5-1
D: TRBD1
length: 17
size: once
CDR3: CASTRGLGTANTGELFF
DNA: TGCGCCAGCACCCGCGGACTCGGGACAGCTAACACCGGGGAGCTGTTTTTT

J: TRBJ1-5
V: TRBV6-6
D: TRBD1
length: 16
size: NA
CDR3: CASRTEGAGGNQPQHF
DNA: TGTGCCAGCAGAACGGAGGGGGCAGGAGGCAATCAGCCCCAGCATTTT

J: TRBJ1-4
V: TRBV7-8
D: NA
length: 15
size: few
CDR3: CASSLAAQTNEKLFF
DNA: TGTGCCAGCAGCTTAGCGGCACAGACCAATGAAAAACTGTTTTTT

J: TRBJ2-2
V: TRBV19
D: NA
length: 14
size: NA
CDR3: CASGPEGFNGELFF
DNA: TGTGCCAGTGGACCGGAGGGGTTCAACGGGGAGCTGTTTTTT

J: TRBJ2-7
V: TRBV10-3
D: TRBD2
length: 15
size: NA
CDR3: CAISDSGRAVYEQYF
DNA: TGTGCCATCAGTGATAGCGGGAGGGCCGTCTACGAGCAGTACTTC

J: TRBJ1-1
V: TRBV6-5
D: TRBD1
length: 14
size: once
CDR3: CASRTRTGNTEAFF
DNA: TGTGCCAGCAGAACGCGGACAGGGAACACTGAAGCTTTCTTT

J: TRBJ1-2
V: TRBV30
D: TRBD1
length: 14
size: NA
CDR3: CAWAPGTGINGYTF
DNA: TGTGCCTGGGCACCCGGGACAGGGATCAATGGCTACACCTTC

J: TRBJ2-7
V: TRBV5-6
D: TRBD1
length: 16
size: NA
CDR3: CASSLALAGGLGEQYF
DNA: TGTGCCAGCAGCTTGGCCTTGGCAGGGGGCCTAGGGGAGCAGTACTTC

J: TRBJ2-5
V: TRBV7-2
D: NA
length: 12
size: few
CDR3: CASSPSEETQYF
DNA: TGTGCCAGCAGCCCGTCGGAAGAGACCCAGTACTTC

J: TRBJ2-7
V: TRBV25-1
D: TRBD1
length: 15
size: NA
CDR3: CASQPGTAKNYEQYF
DNA: TGTGCCAGCCAACCCGGGACAGCCAAAAACTACGAGCAGTACTTC

J: TRBJ2-2
V: TRBV9
D: TRBD1
length: 16
size: NA
CDR3: CASSVGTGRVRRELFF
DNA: TGTGCCAGCAGCGTAGGGACAGGTCGTGTTCGGAGGGAGCTGTTTTTT

J: TRBJ1-4
V: TRBV7-9
D: TRBD1
length: 13
size: NA
CDR3: CASRPRQGEKLFF
DNA: TGTGCCAGCAGGCCTCGACAGGGTGAAAAACTGTTTTTT

J: TRBJ2-7
V: TRBV6-5
D: NA
length: 14
size: few
CDR3: CASSYRRESYEQYF
DNA: TGTGCCAGCAGTTACCGTCGGGAGTCCTACGAGCAGTACTTC

J: TRBJ2-7
V: TRBV2
D: NA
length: 12
size: once
CDR3: CASSGGGREQYF
DNA: TGTGCCAGCAGTGGAGGGGGACGCGAGCAGTACTTC

J: TRBJ1-6
V: TRBV19
D: NA
length: 13
size: NA
CDR3: CASSTETVSPLHF
DNA: TGTGCCAGTAGTACGGAGACAGTTTCACCCCTCCACTTT

J: TRBJ2-1
V: TRBV7-2
D: NA
length: 15
size: NA
CDR3: CASSTRLSPHNGQFF
DNA: TGTGCCAGCAGCACCCGACTATCCCCTCACAATGGGCAGTTCTTC

J: TRBJ2-1
V: TRBV21-1
D: NA
length: 17
size: NA
CDR3: CASVYGLAGGRSVEQFF
DNA: TGTGCCAGCGTCTACGGGCTAGCGGGGGGGCGGTCCGTTGAGCAGTTCTTC

J: TRBJ1-6
V: TRBV4-1
D: NA
length: 16
size: NA
CDR3: CASSQDVVSYNSPLHF
DNA: TGCGCCAGCAGCCAAGATGTCGTCTCCTATAATTCACCCCTCCACTTT